The 8 T cell receptor beta chains presented below share a single source sample, sequenced in a study of blood T cell repertoires in COVID-19 (dated by TCRdb to the early 2020s). Library construction relied on the immunoSEQ multiplex PCR assay. TCRdb stores this immuneACCESS table with in-frame sequences only. Part of the clones is absent; in the studies checked, under half of the shortfall reflects unresolved V genes, and no reason is known for the rest. The sample has roughly 150,000 clones on record, around 86% of them singletons. The ten largest clones capture 2% to 3% of the sample. Sequencing was done on a sample of peripheral blood. All receptors derive from a woman older than 75 with COVID-19, enrolled during active disease.

The chain combines TRBV28 with TRBJ1-6; D possibly corresponds to TRBD1 (6 bases). The CDR3 is 13 residues long. V lost 8 bases and J lost 8, with 13 bases in between. Germline lookup yields CDR1 MDHEN and CDR2 SYDVKM. The CDR3 DNA follows: TGTGCCAGCTATGGGGGCCTCGATTCACCCCTCCACTTT. Its translation is CASYGGLDSPLHF.

This clone appeared a single time. The chain has TRBV29-1 and TRBJ2-7, with 9 bases aligning to TRBD2. Germline CDR1 is SQVTM and CDR2 is ANQGSEA. The CDR3 totals 14 residues. V lost 3 bases and J lost 1; bases outside the gene matches: 4. CDR3 sequence (DNA): TGCAGCGTTGACAAGACTAGCGGTTCCTACGAGCAGTACTTC. Translated: CSVDKTSGSYEQYF.

This clone appeared once. J is TRBJ1-1 and V is TRBV19; the D is unclear. V lost 5 bases to trimming and J lost 4 bases, with 8 bases between them. There are 12 residues in the CDR3. In germline, CDR1 is LNHDA, CDR2 SQIVND (reference sequence). In DNA form, the CDR3 reads TGTGCCAGTAGTGGTCCGGGCACTGAAGCTTTCTTT. It encodes CASSGPGTEAFF.

DNA of the CDR3: TGTGCCAGTACGTTCACTGTCCTTGGCAATGAGCAGTTCTTC. It specifies CASTFTVLGNEQFF. This rearrangement joins TRBV19 to TRBJ2-1, with D hard to call. The CDR3 is 14 residues long. V gave up 7 bases and J gave up 6 bases, with 16 bases separating them. The V gene's germline CDR1 is LNHDA and CDR2 SQIVND (reference sequence).

This chain links TRBV6-5 with TRBJ2-5, with 12 nucleotides matching TRBD1. V lost 5 bases to trimming and J lost 4 bases; unmatched junction nucleotides: 5. The germline gives CDR1 MNHEY, CDR2 SVGAGI. The CDR3 consists of 15 residues. The CDR3 loop is CASSRDRGRRETQYF. CDR3 DNA sequence: TGTGCCAGCAGTCGGGACAGGGGGCGCAGAGAGACCCAGTACTTC.

The chain links TRBV9 to TRBJ1-1; the match to TRBD1 covers 7 bases. V trimming: 4 bases; J trimming: 1 base; junction bases outside the gene matches: 10. The CDR3 length is 16 residues. Germline loops: CDR1 SGDLS, CDR2 YYNGEE. CDR3 region: CASSLPQQGKNTEAFF. The DNA of the CDR3 is TGTGCCAGCAGCCTTCCTCAACAGGGGAAGAACACTGAAGCTTTCTTT.

The DNA for the CDR3 is TGTGCCAGCAGTTCCCCAAGCGGGAGGGCCGCCGGGGAGCTGTTTTTT. Amino acid sequence: CASSSPSGRAAGELFF. This chain connects TRBV28 to TRBJ2-2, with TRBD2 matching over 10 bases. The junction had 8 bases not matched to a gene; V was cut back by 4 bases and J by 6 bases. Per germline, CDR1 MDHEN and CDR2 SYDVKM. The CDR3 contains 16 residues.

This clone has only a few counts. The rearrangement links TRBV5-4 to TRBJ1-2, with D unclear. Germline lookup yields CDR1 SGHNT and CDR2 YYREEE (reference sequence). The germline V and J ends were trimmed by 0 bases and 1 base, with 4 bases remaining between them. The CDR3 has 13 amino acids. As DNA, the CDR3 is TGTGCCAGCAGCTTGGGTATTAACTATGGCTACACCTTC. Translated: CASSLGINYGYTF.